This TCR beta chain was identified during a study of blood T cell repertoires in COVID-19. Across the whole study: Sites across the United States, Italy and Spain contributed samples from acute and convalescent COVID-19. Sample material is recorded as cDNA or gDNA derived from T cells, B-cell-depleted T cells, or PBMCs.

Original handling: Estimated nucleated cell counts came from reference gene primer amplification. Generated by immunoSEQ multiplex PCR, the TCRdb table keeps only in-frame clones and is missing some. Clone size and V and J calls were adopted from that table, with D and trimming inferred from the DNA. The sample holds 380,000 or so clones; approximately 88% are singletons and the top ten take more than 0.95%. After removal of 4 bases from V and 6 bases from J, the junction contained 6 bases not matched to a gene. This CDR3 is 15 amino acids long. Looked up from germline, CDR1 is SGDLS and CDR2 is YYNGEE.

Sequenced input: peripheral blood. This sequence joins TRBV9 and TRBJ2-2; TRBD2 matches 10 bases. This clonotype was sampled from a man between 40 and 49 years old with acute or convalescent COVID-19. In nucleotides, the CDR3 is TGTGCCAGCAGCCAGACTAGCGGGTACCCCGGGGAGCTGTTTTTT. It yields the protein CASSQTSGYPGELFF.